The clone carrying this TCR beta chain showed up just a few times. What it recognizes is unknown. V lost 6 bases to trimming and J lost 7 bases; unmatched junction nucleotides: 9. Per the germline V gene, CDR1 is SNHLY and CDR2 is FYNNEI. The CDR3 extends over 14 amino acids. The data are from a study of T cells in Graves' hyperthyroidism and ophthalmopathy. Study-wide findings and caveats: Model predictions of ophthalmopathy came a median about 6.3 months before onset.

Template material for amplifying TCR beta CDR3 regions consisted of RNA transcripts. First-round RT-PCR with HTBI primers amplified the TCR CDR3 region. TCRdb reprocessed the multiplex PCR reads with MiXCR, giving one entry per CDR3 protein. In the table there are about 50,000 distinct CDR3 sequences, around half of which are singletons. The TCR was taken from a woman between 45 and 60 years old with Graves' hyperthyroidism. The sample comprised peripheral blood or thyroid tissue (not recorded which). This sequence joins TRBV2 and TRBJ1-2; 9 nucleotides align to TRBD1. CDR3 nucleotide sequence: TGTGCCAGCAGCTCGGGACAGGGAGGTGGTGGCTACACCTTC. Translating it yields CASSSGQGGGGYTF. The entire variable domain, with the rest obtained from reference TRBV2 and TRBJ1-2, is as follows: EPEVTQTPSHQVTQMGQEVILRCVPISNHLYFYWYRQILGQKVEFLVSFYNNEISEKSEIFDDQFSVERPDGSNFTLKIRSTKLEDSAMYFCASSSGQGGGGYTFGSGTRLTVV.